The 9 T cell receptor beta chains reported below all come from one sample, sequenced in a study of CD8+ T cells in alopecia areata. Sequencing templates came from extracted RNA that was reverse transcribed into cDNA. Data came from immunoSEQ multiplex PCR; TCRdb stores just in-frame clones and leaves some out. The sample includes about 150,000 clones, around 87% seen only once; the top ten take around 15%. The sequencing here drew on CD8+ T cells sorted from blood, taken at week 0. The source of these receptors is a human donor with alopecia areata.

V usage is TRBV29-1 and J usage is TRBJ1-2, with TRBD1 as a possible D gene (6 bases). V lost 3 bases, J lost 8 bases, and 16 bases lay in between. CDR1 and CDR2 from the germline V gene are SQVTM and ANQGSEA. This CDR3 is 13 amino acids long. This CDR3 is CSVDLGTSAGYTF. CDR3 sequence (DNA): TGCAGCGTTGATCTAGGGACATCTGCCGGCTACACCTTC.

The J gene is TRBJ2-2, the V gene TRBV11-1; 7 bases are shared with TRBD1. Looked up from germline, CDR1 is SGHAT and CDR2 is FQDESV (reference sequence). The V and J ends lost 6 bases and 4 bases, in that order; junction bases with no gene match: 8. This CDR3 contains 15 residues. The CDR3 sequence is CASRHPKGATGELFF. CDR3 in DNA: TGTGCCAGCAGACACCCAAAGGGGGCCACCGGGGAGCTGTTTTTT. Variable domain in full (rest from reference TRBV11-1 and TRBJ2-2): EAEVAQSPRYKITEKSQAVAFWCDPISGHATLYWYRQILGQGPELLVQFQDESVVDDSQLPKDRFSAERLKGVDSTLKIQPAELGDSAMYLCASRHPKGATGELFFGEGSRLTVL.

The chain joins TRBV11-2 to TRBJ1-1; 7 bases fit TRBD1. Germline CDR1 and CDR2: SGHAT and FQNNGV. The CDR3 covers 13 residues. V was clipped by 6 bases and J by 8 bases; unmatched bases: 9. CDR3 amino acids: CASSIAGTVEAFF. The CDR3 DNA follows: TGTGCCAGCAGTATTGCCGGGACAGTAGAAGCTTTCTTT.

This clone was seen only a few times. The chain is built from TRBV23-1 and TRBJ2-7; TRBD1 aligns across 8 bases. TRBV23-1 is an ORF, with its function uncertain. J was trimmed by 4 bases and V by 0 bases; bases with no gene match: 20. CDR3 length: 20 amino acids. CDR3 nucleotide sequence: TGCGCCAGCAGTCAATCCCCCCTAGACAGGGGAATTATGCTTGGGTACGAGCAGTACTTC. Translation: CASSQSPLDRGIMLGYEQYF.

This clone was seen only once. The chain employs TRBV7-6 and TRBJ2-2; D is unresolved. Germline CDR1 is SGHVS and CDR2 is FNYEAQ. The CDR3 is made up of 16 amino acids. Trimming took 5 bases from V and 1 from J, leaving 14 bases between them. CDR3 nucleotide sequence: TGTGCCAGCAGCCCCCCATCCGGGCGGAACACCGGGGAGCTGTTTTTT. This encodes CASSPPSGRNTGELFF.

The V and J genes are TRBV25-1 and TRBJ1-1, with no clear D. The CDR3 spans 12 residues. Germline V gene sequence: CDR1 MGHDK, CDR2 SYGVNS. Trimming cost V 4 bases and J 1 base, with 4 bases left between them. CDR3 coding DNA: TGTGCCAGCAGTGTAGGGAACACTGAAGCTTTCTTT. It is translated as CASSVGNTEAFF.

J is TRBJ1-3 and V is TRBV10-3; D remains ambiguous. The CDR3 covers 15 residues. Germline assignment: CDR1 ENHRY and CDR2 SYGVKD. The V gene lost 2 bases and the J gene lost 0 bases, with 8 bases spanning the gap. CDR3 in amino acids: CAISESSSSGNTIYF. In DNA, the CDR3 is TGTGCCATCAGTGAGAGTAGCAGCTCTGGAAACACCATATATTTT.

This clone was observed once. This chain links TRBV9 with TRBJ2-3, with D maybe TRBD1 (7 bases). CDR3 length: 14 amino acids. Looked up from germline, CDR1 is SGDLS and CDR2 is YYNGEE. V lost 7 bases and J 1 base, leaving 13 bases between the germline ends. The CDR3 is CASSQGEGTDTQYF. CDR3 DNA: TGTGCCAGCTCGCAGGGGGAGGGCACAGATACGCAGTATTTT.

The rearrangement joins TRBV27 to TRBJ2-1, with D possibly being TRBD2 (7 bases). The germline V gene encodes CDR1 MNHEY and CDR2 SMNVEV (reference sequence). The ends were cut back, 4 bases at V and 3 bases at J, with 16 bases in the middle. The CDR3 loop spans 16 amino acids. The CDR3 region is CASSSEGGALYNEQFF. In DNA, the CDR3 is TGTGCCAGCAGTTCCGAGGGGGGGGCCCTCTACAATGAGCAGTTCTTC.